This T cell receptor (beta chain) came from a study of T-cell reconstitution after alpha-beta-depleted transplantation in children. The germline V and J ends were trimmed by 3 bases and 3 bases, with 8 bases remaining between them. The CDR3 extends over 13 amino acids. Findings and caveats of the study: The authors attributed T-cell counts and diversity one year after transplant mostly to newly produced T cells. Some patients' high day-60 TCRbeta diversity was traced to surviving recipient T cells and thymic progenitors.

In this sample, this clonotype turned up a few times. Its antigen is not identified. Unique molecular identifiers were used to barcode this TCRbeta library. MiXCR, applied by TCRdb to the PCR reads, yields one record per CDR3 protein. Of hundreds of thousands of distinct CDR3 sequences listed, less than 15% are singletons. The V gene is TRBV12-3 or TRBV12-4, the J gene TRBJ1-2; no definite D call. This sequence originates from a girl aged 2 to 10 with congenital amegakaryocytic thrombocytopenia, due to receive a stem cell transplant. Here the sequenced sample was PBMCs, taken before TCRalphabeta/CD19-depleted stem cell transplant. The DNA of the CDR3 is TGTGCCAGCAGTTTTGAGGGTCACTATGGCTACACCTTC. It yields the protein CASSFEGHYGYTF.